This T cell receptor beta chain is drawn from a study of neurological immune-mediated disorders. The time point is: technical triplicate 3. Libraries from sorted cells each used about 1 million CD4+ or CD8+ T cells. Using its own MiXCR run on the 5' RACE reads, TCRdb lists one record per CDR3 protein. Found here are nearly 30,000 distinct CDR3 sequences, roughly 16% of them singletons; the top ten hold approximately 5%. The study's findings and limits: Private repertoires in all groups were suggested by the finding that expanded clones across subjects shared no CDR3 amino acid sequences.

Many counts were recorded for this clonotype. Antigen: not known. The V gene's germline CDR1 is SQVTM and CDR2 ANQGSEA. This CDR3 contains 10 residues. The V end lost 7 bases, the J end lost 3 bases, and 5 bases lay between the germline ends. The sequenced sample consisted of CD4+ T cells from blood. The rearrangement uses TRBV29-1 and TRBJ2-3; no reliable D call. This TCR derives from a female donor with HTLV-1-associated myelopathy (HAM/TSP). The CDR3 nucleotides are TGCAGCGGCCGAACAGATACGCAGTATTTT. The encoded protein is CSGRTDTQYF.